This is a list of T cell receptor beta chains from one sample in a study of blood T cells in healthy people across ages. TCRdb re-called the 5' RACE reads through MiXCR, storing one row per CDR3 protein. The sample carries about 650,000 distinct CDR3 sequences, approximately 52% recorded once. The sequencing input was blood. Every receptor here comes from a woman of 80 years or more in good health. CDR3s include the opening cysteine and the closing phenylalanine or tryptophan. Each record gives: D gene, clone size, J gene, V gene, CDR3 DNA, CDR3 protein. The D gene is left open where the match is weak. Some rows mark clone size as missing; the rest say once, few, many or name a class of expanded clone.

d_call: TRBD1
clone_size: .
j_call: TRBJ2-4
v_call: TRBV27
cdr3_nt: TGTGCCAGCAGTGTTGGGACAGGATACCCCCAGTACTTC
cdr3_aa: CASSVGTGYPQYF

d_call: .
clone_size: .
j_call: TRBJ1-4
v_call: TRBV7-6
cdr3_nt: TGTGCCAGCAGCTCCGGACCGCAGTCTAATGAAAAACTGTTTTTT
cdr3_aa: CASSSGPQSNEKLFF

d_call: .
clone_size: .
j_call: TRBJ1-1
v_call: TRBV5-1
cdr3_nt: TGCGCCAGCAGCACATACAGGTTACGCTTAGGGGACACTGAAGCTTTCTTT
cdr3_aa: CASSTYRLRLGDTEAFF

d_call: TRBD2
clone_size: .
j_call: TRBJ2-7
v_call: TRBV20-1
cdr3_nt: TGCAGTGCTAGAGGGGGGGGTAACACCTACGAGCAGTACTTC
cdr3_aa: CSARGGGNTYEQYF

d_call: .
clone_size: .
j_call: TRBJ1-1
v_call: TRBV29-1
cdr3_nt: TGCAGCGTTGAAGAGTCAGGGGCAATGAACACTGAAGCTTTCTTT
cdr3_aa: CSVEESGAMNTEAFF

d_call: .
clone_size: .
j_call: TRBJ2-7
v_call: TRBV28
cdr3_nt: TGTGCCAGCAGTTTATTAGGGTTCGGGCAGTACTTC
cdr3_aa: CASSLLGFGQYF

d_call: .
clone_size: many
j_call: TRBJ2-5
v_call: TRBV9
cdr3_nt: TGTGCCAGCAGCGTAGCTTTGGCGGGGATCCAAGAGACCCAGTACTTC
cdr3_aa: CASSVALAGIQETQYF

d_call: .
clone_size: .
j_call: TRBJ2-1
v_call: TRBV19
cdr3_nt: TGTGCCAGTAGTCCCCAAGGGACATCCGTTGGGAATGAGCAGTTCTTC
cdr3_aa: CASSPQGTSVGNEQFF

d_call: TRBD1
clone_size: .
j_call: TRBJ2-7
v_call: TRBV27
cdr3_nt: TGTGCCAGCAGTATGGGACAGGCATCCTACGAGCAGTACTTC
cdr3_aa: CASSMGQASYEQYF

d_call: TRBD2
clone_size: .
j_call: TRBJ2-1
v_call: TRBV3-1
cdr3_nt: TGTGCCAGCAGCACAAGTCGCGGACTAGCGGGAGACAATGAGCAGTTCTTC
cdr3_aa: CASSTSRGLAGDNEQFF

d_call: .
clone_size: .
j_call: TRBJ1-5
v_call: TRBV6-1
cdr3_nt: TGTGCCAGCAGTGTGTACGGGCCAAATCAGCCCCAGCATTTC
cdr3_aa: CASSVYGPNQPQHF

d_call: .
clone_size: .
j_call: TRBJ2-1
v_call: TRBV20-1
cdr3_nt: TGCAGTGCTATCTTCCTGGGTCGGGGATCCTACAATGAGCAGTTCTTC
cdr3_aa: CSAIFLGRGSYNEQFF

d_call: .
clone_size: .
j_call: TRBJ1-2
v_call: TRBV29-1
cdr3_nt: TGCAGCGTTGAAGAGGACGGAACAGGGAGGGGCTACACCTTC
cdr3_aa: CSVEEDGTGRGYTF

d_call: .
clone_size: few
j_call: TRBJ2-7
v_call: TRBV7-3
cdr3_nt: TGTGCCAGCAGCCCCACGAGGGGTGAGCAGTACTTC
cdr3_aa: CASSPTRGEQYF

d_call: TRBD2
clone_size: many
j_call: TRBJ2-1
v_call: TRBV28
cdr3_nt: TGTGCCAGCAGCCAACTAGCGGGAGTGGTCAATGAGCAGTTCTTC
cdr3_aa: CASSQLAGVVNEQFF

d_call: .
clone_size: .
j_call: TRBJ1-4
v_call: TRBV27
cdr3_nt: TGTGCCAGCAGTTCCGGGGGCGAAAAACTGTTTTTT
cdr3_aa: CASSSGGEKLFF

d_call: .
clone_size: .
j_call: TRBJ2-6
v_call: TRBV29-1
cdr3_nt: TGCAGCGTTGGGGCCTCATTAGCCAACGTCCTGACTTTC
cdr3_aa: CSVGASLANVLTF

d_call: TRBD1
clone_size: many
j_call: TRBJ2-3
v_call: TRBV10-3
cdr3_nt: TGTGCCATCAGTATCCGGGACAGGGGCACAGATACGCAGTATTTT
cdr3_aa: CAISIRDRGTDTQYF

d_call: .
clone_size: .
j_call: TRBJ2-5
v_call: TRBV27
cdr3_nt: TGTGCCAGCGGCCTGGGGACGGGGGAGACCCAGTACTTC
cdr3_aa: CASGLGTGETQYF

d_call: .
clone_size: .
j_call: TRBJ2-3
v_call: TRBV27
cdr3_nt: TGTGCCAGCAGTCAACGGTTCAGCGCAGAGACGCAGTATTTT
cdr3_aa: CASSQRFSAETQYF

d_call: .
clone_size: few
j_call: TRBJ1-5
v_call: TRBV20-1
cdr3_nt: TGCAGTGCTAGTGTGGGCAACACCGATCAGCCCCAGCATTTT
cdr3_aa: CSASVGNTDQPQHF

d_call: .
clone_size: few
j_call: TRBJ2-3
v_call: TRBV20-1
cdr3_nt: TGCAGTGCTAGAGTGGGACTGAGCACAGATACGCAGTATTTT
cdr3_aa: CSARVGLSTDTQYF

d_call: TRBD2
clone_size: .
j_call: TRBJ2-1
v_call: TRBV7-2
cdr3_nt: TGTGCCGACGGCGGGAGCTCCTACAATGAGCAGTTCTTC
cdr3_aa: CADGGSSYNEQFF

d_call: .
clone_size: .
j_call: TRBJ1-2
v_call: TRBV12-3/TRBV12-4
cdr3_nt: TGTGCCAGCAGTTCCCCCCCCTATGGCTACACCTTC
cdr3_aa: CASSSPPYGYTF

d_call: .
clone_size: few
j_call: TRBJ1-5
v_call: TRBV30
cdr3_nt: TGTGCCTGGAGTGTACGGGGACCGGACAGCCCTTATAGCAATCGGCCCCAGCATTTT
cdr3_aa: CAWSVRGPDSPYSNRPQHF

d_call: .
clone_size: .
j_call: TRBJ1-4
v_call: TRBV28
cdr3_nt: TGTGCCAGCAGCAAGACAGAATCGGGGCCGGAAAAACTGTTTTTT
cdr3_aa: CASSKTESGPEKLFF

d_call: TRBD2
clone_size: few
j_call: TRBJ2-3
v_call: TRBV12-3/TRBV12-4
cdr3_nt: TGTGCCAGCCATGTCGGGGGGGCCGGAGATACGCAGTATTTT
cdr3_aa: CASHVGGAGDTQYF

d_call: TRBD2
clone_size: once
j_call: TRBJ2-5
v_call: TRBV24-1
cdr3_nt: TGTGCCACCAGCGCCTCAACCTTAACTAGCGGGGGGATCCATGAGCAGTACTTC
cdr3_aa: CATSASTLTSGGIHEQYF

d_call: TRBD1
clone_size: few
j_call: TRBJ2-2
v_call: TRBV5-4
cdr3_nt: TGTGCCAGCAGCTTGCCAGGGACAGAGATCGGGGAGCTGTTTTTT
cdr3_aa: CASSLPGTEIGELFF

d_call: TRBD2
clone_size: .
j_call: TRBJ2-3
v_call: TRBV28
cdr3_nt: TGTGCCAGCCGGGAGGGAGGAAGCACAGATACGCAGTATTTT
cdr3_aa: CASREGGSTDTQYF

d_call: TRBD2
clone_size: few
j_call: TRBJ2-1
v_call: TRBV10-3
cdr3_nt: TGTGCCATCAGTGATCCTAGCGGCTTCAATGAGCAGTTCTTC
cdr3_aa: CAISDPSGFNEQFF

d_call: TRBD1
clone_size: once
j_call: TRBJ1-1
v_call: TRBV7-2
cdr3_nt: TGTGCCAGCAGCTCTGCCTCAGGGGGACGCACTGAAGCTTTCTTT
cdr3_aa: CASSSASGGRTEAFF

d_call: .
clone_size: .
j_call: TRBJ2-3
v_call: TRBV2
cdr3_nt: TGTGCCAGCGAGTTCGGAGGGAAAGGCATCACAGATACGCAGTATTTT
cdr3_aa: CASEFGGKGITDTQYF

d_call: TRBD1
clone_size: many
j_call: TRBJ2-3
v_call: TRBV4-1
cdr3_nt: TGCGCCAGCAGCCAAACAGGGGACAGGGGAGTCACAGATACGCAGTATTTT
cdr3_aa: CASSQTGDRGVTDTQYF

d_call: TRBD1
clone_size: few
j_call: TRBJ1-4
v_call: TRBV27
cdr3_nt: TGTGCCAGCAGTTTCCGCCCGGACAGGGCGGCGGGGGAAAAACTGTTTTTT
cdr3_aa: CASSFRPDRAAGEKLFF

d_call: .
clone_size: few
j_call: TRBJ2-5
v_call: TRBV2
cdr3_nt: TGTGCCAGCAGTGTACGGGTAGAGACCCAGTACTTC
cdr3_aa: CASSVRVETQYF

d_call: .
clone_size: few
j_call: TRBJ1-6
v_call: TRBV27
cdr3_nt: TGTGCCAGCAGTCCCGGGAGGAATTCACCCCTCCACTTT
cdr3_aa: CASSPGRNSPLHF

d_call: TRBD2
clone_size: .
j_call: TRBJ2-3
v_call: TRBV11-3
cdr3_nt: TGTGCCAGCAGCTTTCCTAGCGGGGGCTTCGAAGATACGCAGTATTTT
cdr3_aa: CASSFPSGGFEDTQYF

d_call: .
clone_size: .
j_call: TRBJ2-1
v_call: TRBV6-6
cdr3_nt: TGTGCCAGCAGACGCCGGGCAGAGCTTGAGCAGTTCTTC
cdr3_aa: CASRRRAELEQFF

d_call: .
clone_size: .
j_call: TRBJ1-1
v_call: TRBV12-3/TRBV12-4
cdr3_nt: TGTGCCAGCAGTTTCTCCACCACAGGATTGGGGGCGAACACTGAAGCTTTCTTT
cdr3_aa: CASSFSTTGLGANTEAFF

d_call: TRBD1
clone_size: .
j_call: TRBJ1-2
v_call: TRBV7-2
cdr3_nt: TGTGCCAGCAGCTACAGACAGGGATCATATGGCTACACCTTC
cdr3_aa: CASSYRQGSYGYTF

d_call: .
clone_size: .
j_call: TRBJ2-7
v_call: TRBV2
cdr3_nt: TGTGCCAGCGGTGCCTTAGGACAATACGAGCAGTACTTC
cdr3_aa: CASGALGQYEQYF

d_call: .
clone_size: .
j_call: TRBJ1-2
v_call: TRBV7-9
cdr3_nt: TGTGCCAGCAGCTTAGTTGGCCGGGGCTTGACGGGAGAAGGCTACACCTTC
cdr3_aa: CASSLVGRGLTGEGYTF

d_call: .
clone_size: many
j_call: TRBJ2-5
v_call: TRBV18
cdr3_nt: TGTGCCAGCAGCCATGGACAGATCCAAGAGACCCAGTACTTC
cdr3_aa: CASSHGQIQETQYF

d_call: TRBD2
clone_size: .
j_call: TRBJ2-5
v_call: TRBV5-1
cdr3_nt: TGCGCCAGCAACCGACTAGCGGGAGAAGGAGAGACCCAGTACTTC
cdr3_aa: CASNRLAGEGETQYF

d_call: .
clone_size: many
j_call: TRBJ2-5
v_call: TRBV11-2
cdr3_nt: TGTGCCAGCAGCTTAGTTGGCGGACTGACAAAGACCCAGTACTTC
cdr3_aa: CASSLVGGLTKTQYF

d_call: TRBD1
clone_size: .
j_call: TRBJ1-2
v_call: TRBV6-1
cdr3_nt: TGTGCCAGCAGCCGACAGGGAACTAACTATGGCTACACCTTC
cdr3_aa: CASSRQGTNYGYTF

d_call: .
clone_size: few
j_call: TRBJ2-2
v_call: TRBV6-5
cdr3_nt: TGTGCCAGCAGTTACTCTCCTGCCAGGCTCGACCACGGGGAGCTGTTTTTT
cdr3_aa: CASSYSPARLDHGELFF

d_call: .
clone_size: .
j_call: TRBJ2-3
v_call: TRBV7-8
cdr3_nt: TGTGCCAGCAGCGTAGACAGAGAAACCGGTCAGAGCACAGATACGCAGTATTTT
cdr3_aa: CASSVDRETGQSTDTQYF

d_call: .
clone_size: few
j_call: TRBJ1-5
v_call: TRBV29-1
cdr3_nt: TGCAGCGCAGGGACGAGCAGTCAGCCCCAGCATTTT
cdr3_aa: CSAGTSSQPQHF

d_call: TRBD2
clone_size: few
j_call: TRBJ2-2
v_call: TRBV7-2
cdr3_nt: TGTGCCAGCAGCCGCCTAGCGGGGACAAACACCGGGGAGCTGTTTTTT
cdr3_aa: CASSRLAGTNTGELFF

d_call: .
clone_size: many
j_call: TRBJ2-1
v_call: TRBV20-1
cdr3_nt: TGCAGTGCTAGAGACCCTGGACTGTACAATGAGCAGTTCTTC
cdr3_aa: CSARDPGLYNEQFF